Described below is a single T cell receptor beta chain sequence and its context. The antigen is not known. The entry originates in a study of cytomegalovirus exposure and HLA in healthy donors. Across the whole study: A subsequent analysis stated that the approximately 120 validation repertoires were run on the same platform as the approximately 700 first-cohort repertoires.

Study conclusions and caveats: TCR clusters originating in the first cohort tended to co-occur in the 100 to 150 validation repertoires, according to a later analysis. Cytomegalovirus association was assigned to 150 to 200 TCR beta chains. Cytomegalovirus status, reportedly, was diagnosed with high specificity and sensitivity by the classifier.

Trimming took 0 bases from V and 0 from J, leaving 12 bases between them. Germline V gene lookup returns CDR1 SGHVS and CDR2 FNYEAQ. The CDR3 length is 17 residues. Repertoires were generated with immunoSEQ multiplex PCR, while TCRdb's copy carries only in-frame clones and drops some. The table has about 160,000 clones, around 81% seen once. Material: PBMCs. The chain has TRBV7-6 and TRBJ1-5, with D unclear. The TCR was taken from a man aged 25 to 40 in good health and CMV-seropositive. In nucleotides, the CDR3 is TGTGCCAGCAGCTTAGCGTACACACCCGTTAGCAATCAGCCCCAGCATTTT. Residues: CASSLAYTPVSNQPQHF. Using reference TRBV7-6 and TRBJ1-5 for the parts outside the CDR3, the full variable domain is GAGVSQSPRYKVTKRGQDVALRCDPISGHVSLYWYRQALGQGPEFLTYFNYEAQQDKSGLPNDRFSAERPEGSISTLTIQRTEQRDSAMYRCASSLAYTPVSNQPQHFGDGTRLSIL.